The 17 T cell receptor beta chains below were found in one sample sequenced in a study of blood T cell repertoires in COVID-19. The repertoire was sequenced with immunoSEQ multiplex PCR; TCRdb's copy has only in-frame clones and lacks some. This repertoire shows about 260,000 clones, about 87% found once; its top ten account for approximately 3.3%. Sequenced sample: peripheral blood. Receptor source: a woman aged 40 to 49 with acute or convalescent COVID-19.

The gene calls are TRBV6-5 and TRBJ1-4; no firm D call. V was shortened by 8 bases and J by 10 bases, with 17 bases between the two germline ends. The germline CDR1 and CDR2 sequences are MNHEY and SVGAGI. The CDR3 length is 13 residues. As DNA, the CDR3 is TGTGCCAGCCGACGGGAGAGCGGCGGAAAACTGTTTTTT. It yields the protein CASRRESGGKLFF.

The chain links TRBV4-1 to TRBJ2-1, with D possibly matching TRBD2 (7 bases). Trimming left V 7 bases short and J 6 bases short, with 16 bases between. Germline V lookup: CDR1 MGHRA, CDR2 YSYEKL. The CDR3 contains 14 residues. Written as DNA, the CDR3 is TGCGCCAGCACCAATATCGGGGGGCCCAATGAGCAGTTCTTC. As protein: CASTNIGGPNEQFF.

This clone was counted a few times. The CDR3 nucleotides are TGTGCCAGCAGAGTCATTGGGACTACTAACTATGGCTACACCTTC. As protein: CASRVIGTTNYGYTF. The chain employs TRBV2 and TRBJ1-2; TRBD1 might be the D (5 bases). The CDR3 consists of 15 residues. Per the germline V gene, CDR1 is SNHLY and CDR2 is FYNNEI. V was trimmed by 6 bases and J by 0 bases, leaving 14 bases between them.

The chain employs TRBV30 and TRBJ1-1; TRBD1 is a possible D gene (6 bases). V lost 0 bases and J 8 bases, leaving 16 bases between the germline ends. Per germline, CDR1 GTSNPN and CDR2 SVGIG (reference sequence). The CDR3 has 14 amino acids. Written as DNA, the CDR3 is TGTGCCTGGAGTGTTGTTCAGGGAGGGGGGGAAGCTTTCTTT. Translation: CAWSVVQGGGEAFF.

The J gene is TRBJ1-5, the V gene TRBV29-1; TRBD1 matches 8 bases. V was pared by 4 bases and J by 12 bases, with 14 bases of the junction left unmatched. This CDR3 has 14 residues. Germline V gene data show CDR1 as SQVTM and CDR2 as ANQGSEA. CDR3 DNA: TGCAGCGTTGCACAGGACAGGGCCTCCACACGCCAGCATTTT. The encoded protein is CSVAQDRASTRQHF.

The gene calls are TRBV3-1 (or the pseudogene TRBV3-2) and TRBJ1-1; D is possibly TRBD1 (5 bases). Germline loops: CDR1 LGHDT, CDR2 YNNKEL (reference sequence). The length of the CDR3 is 14 residues. V dropped 8 bases and J dropped 0 bases, with 13 bases sitting between them. DNA for the CDR3: TGTGCCAGCTGTCGCGGAGGGGTGAACACTGAAGCTTTCTTT. This translates into CASCRGGVNTEAFF.

The chain uses TRBV4-1 and TRBJ2-2, with 9 bases lining up with TRBD1. With V trimmed by 1 base and J by 7 bases, 7 bases remained unmatched. This CDR3 is built from 16 residues. Germline CDR1 and CDR2: MGHRA and YSYEKL. The CDR3 is CASSQVNRGRGGELFF. The CDR3 DNA reads TGCGCCAGCAGCCAAGTTAACAGGGGGCGAGGCGGGGAGCTGTTTTTT.

The chain couples TRBV6-4 to TRBJ2-1, with 11 bases that match TRBD1. There are 15 residues in the CDR3. With V trimmed by 6 bases and J by 3 bases, 4 bases remained unmatched. CDR1 and CDR2 from the germline V gene are MRHNA and SNTAGT. The CDR3 nucleotides are TGTGCCAGCAGGCCGGGACAGGGGGGCTACAATGAGCAGTTCTTC. It translates to CASRPGQGGYNEQFF.

The chain has TRBV9 and TRBJ2-5; 9 positions agree with TRBD2. Per germline, CDR1 SGDLS and CDR2 YYNGEE. CDR3 length equals 16 residues. The trim removed 5 bases at V and 4 bases at J, leaving 12 bases unmatched. This chain's CDR3 is CASSRGGAGGRETQYF. The CDR3, as DNA: TGTGCCAGCAGTCGAGGGGGAGCGGGGGGCAGAGAGACCCAGTACTTC. The full variable domain, with the rest looked up from reference TRBV9 and TRBJ2-5, is DSGVTQTPKHLITATGQRVTLRCSPRSGDLSVYWYQQSLDQGLQFLIQYYNGEERAKGNILERFSAQQFPDLHSELNLSSLELGDSALYFCASSRGGAGGRETQYFGPGTRLLVL.

In nucleotides, the CDR3 is TGTGCCAGCAGTTTTCCGTTCGGCTATGGCTACACCTTC. The encoded protein is CASSFPFGYGYTF. The chain is built from TRBV12-3 or TRBV12-4 and TRBJ1-2; D not resolved. Trimming took off 3 bases at V and 4 bases at J, with 9 bases between the two ends. The CDR3 spans 13 residues.

V is TRBV7-3 and J is TRBJ2-7, with D unclear. The CDR3 runs 16 residues. V dropped 2 bases and J dropped 0 bases, with 14 bases sitting between them. Germline lookup yields CDR1 SGHTA and CDR2 FQGTGA. This CDR3 is CASSLLPAQTSYEQYV. CDR3 sequence (DNA): TGTGCCAGCAGCTTATTACCAGCGCAAACCTCCTACGAGCAGTACGTC.

This chain joins TRBV7-9 and TRBJ1-5, with D unclear. In germline, CDR1 is SEHNR, CDR2 FQNEAQ (reference sequence). Trimming stripped 1 base from V and 2 bases from J, with 9 bases between. The CDR3 loop spans 15 amino acids. CDR3 bases: TGTGCCAGCAGCTTAGATGGAGAGGGCAATCAGCCCCAGCATTTT. Protein: CASSLDGEGNQPQHF.

The table lists this clone with a count of one. The rearrangement links TRBV4-1 to TRBJ2-3; perhaps TRBD2 as D (5 bases). The CDR3 length is 19 residues. Per the germline V gene, CDR1 is MGHRA and CDR2 is YSYEKL. The ends were cut back, 1 base at V and 2 bases at J, with 22 bases in the middle. CDR3 protein: CASSQVGRGRIRVTDTQYF. As DNA, the CDR3 is TGCGCCAGCAGCCAAGTAGGTCGGGGTCGGATACGGGTCACAGATACGCAGTATTTT.

The gene calls are TRBV6-5 and TRBJ2-3; 9 bases line up with TRBD2. The CDR3 has 15 residues. Germline lookup yields CDR1 MNHEY and CDR2 SVGAGI. V shed 7 bases and J 0 bases; nucleotides not matched to a gene: 5. The CDR3 sequence is CASTTSGFSTDTQYF. For the CDR3, the DNA is TGTGCCAGCACCACTAGCGGGTTTAGCACAGATACGCAGTATTTT.

This chain connects TRBV27 to TRBJ2-3; 8 positions match TRBD1. The V gene end was trimmed by 2 bases and the J gene end by 6 bases; junction bases not matched to a gene: 7. The CDR3 has 15 amino acids. Germline values: CDR1 MNHEY, CDR2 SMNVEV (reference sequence). The CDR3 DNA is TGTGCCAGCAGTTTAGTTTCAGGGGGCTTCGATACGCAGTATTTT. Its protein is CASSLVSGGFDTQYF.

This sequence joins TRBV5-6 and TRBJ1-2; no clear D gene. Trimming cost V 0 bases and J 3 bases, with 6 bases left between them. Looked up from germline, CDR1 is SGHDT and CDR2 is YYEEEE. The length of the CDR3 is 13 residues. The CDR3 is CASSLGADYGYTF. The CDR3 region has the DNA TGTGCCAGCAGCTTGGGGGCAGACTATGGCTACACCTTC.

The chain links TRBV13 to TRBJ1-1, with D tentatively TRBD1 (6 bases). This CDR3 region has 15 residues. V lost 6 bases and J lost 1, with 15 bases in between. Germline values: CDR1 PRHDT, CDR2 FYEKMQ (reference sequence). In DNA, the CDR3 is TGTGCCAGCAGTTTCCTAGACAGGAGGAACACTGAAGCTTTCTTT. As protein: CASSFLDRRNTEAFF.